The entry below gives a single T cell receptor (beta chain) sequence along with its context. The length of the CDR3 is 16 residues. Germline CDR1 LNHDA, CDR2 SQIVND (reference sequence). V was shortened by 10 bases and J by 0 bases, with 21 bases between the two germline ends. The sample originates from a study of blood T cell repertoires in COVID-19. Study-wide background: Sites across the United States, Italy and Spain contributed samples from acute and convalescent COVID-19. From T cells, B-cell-depleted T cells, or PBMCs came the material, which was cDNA or gDNA.

While infection was still active, Seattle patients were enrolled and then followed longitudinally. As processed by the authors: Nucleated cell counts were estimated from reference gene primer amplification. Data came from immunoSEQ multiplex PCR; TCRdb stores just in-frame clones and leaves some out. That table supplies the V and J calls and clone size; D and trimming were determined from the DNA. The sample lists 110,000 or so clones, about 85% occurring once. The specimen was peripheral blood. The origin of this receptor is a woman aged 60-70 years with COVID-19, enrolled during active disease. V and J are TRBV19 and TRBJ1-2; D is ambiguous. For the CDR3, the DNA is TGTGCCACCTCTTCTAATGGGCCAGCTTCTAACTATGGCTACACCTTC. Amino acids: CATSSNGPASNYGYTF.